Shown below are 18 T cell receptor beta chains from a single sample sequenced in a study of T cell responses to AZD1222 COVID-19 vaccine. Data came from immunoSEQ multiplex PCR; TCRdb stores just in-frame clones and leaves some out. The top ten clones hold just over 20% of a sample with roughly 71,000 clones, approximately 81% of them seen once. The sequencing used peripheral blood, collected on day 0 of AZD1222 vaccination. These receptors all stem from an adult in good health.

The J gene is TRBJ2-7, the V gene TRBV27, with a weak D call TRBD1 (5 bases). V dropped 8 bases and J dropped 7 bases, with 18 bases sitting between them. This CDR3 is built from 13 residues. Germline V lookup: CDR1 MNHEY, CDR2 SMNVEV (reference sequence). CDR3 protein: CASSTRQSGEQYF. CDR3 sequence (DNA): TGTGCCAGCTCCACGCGACAGTCTGGTGAGCAGTACTTC.

The genes are TRBV5-1 and TRBJ2-1, with D possibly being TRBD2 (5 bases). Germline CDR1 SGHRS, CDR2 YFSETQ. The CDR3 totals 13 residues. The V gene lost 1 base and the J gene lost 6 bases, with 8 bases spanning the gap. The CDR3 bases are TGCGCCAGCAGCTTGTCGGGGTCCAATGAGCAGTTCTTC. Its protein is CASSLSGSNEQFF.

The CDR3 bases are TGTGCCAGCAGTGCAGTTCCAGATACGCAGTATTTT. It specifies CASSAVPDTQYF. This chain links TRBV2 with TRBJ2-3; D gene unclear. The CDR3 is made up of 12 amino acids. V was pared by 4 bases and J by 4 bases, with 6 bases between. Germline loops: CDR1 SNHLY, CDR2 FYNNEI.

This rearrangement joins TRBV12-3 or TRBV12-4 to TRBJ2-7; possibly TRBD2 for D (5 bases). V lost 2 bases to trimming and J lost 5 bases, with 10 bases between them. This CDR3 is 13 amino acids long. The CDR3 loop reads CASSLILRDEQYF. The CDR3, as DNA: TGTGCCAGCAGTTTAATATTGAGGGACGAGCAGTACTTC.

This clone was seen a single time. V gene TRBV6-5 combines with J gene TRBJ2-7; possible D gene TRBD1, 6 bases. From germline, CDR1 is MNHEY and CDR2 SVGAGI. The CDR3 spans 14 residues. The V gene lost 4 bases and the J gene lost 7 bases, with 17 bases spanning the gap. The CDR3 here is CASSSRDITSEQYF. Written as DNA, the CDR3 is TGTGCCAGCAGTTCCCGGGACATCACCTCAGAGCAGTACTTC.

This clone was detected once. The chain recombines TRBV28 with TRBJ1-1; no clear D gene. Trimming pared 4 bases from V and 7 bases from J, leaving 10 bases between. This CDR3 contains 12 residues. The germline gives CDR1 MDHEN, CDR2 SYDVKM. For the CDR3, the DNA is TGTGCCAGCAGTTCCGTAATCCGTGAAGCTTTCTTT. This translates into CASSSVIREAFF.

The chain joins TRBV5-1 to TRBJ1-1; D call uncertain. The CDR3 is 12 amino acids. V lost 4 bases, J lost 7 bases, and 11 bases lay in between. The germline gives CDR1 SGHRS, CDR2 YFSETQ. CDR3 region: CASSPQGIEAFF. The CDR3 DNA reads as TGCGCCAGCAGCCCACAAGGAATTGAAGCTTTCTTT. The full variable domain, in which reference TRBV5-1 and TRBJ1-1 provide the parts outside the CDR3, is KAGVTQTPRYLIKTRGQQVTLSCSPISGHRSVSWYQQTPGQGLQFLFEYFSETQRNKGNFPGRFSGRQFSNSRSEMNVSTLELGDSALYLCASSPQGIEAFFGQGTRLTVV.

The chain uses TRBV11-2 and TRBJ2-7, with 7 bases that match TRBD1. Trimming took 5 bases from V and 0 from J; bases not matched to a gene: 4. This CDR3 has 14 residues. Germline lookup yields CDR1 SGHAT and CDR2 FQNNGV. The CDR3 coding sequence is TGTGCCAGCAGCAGGGGACAGAGCTCCTACGAGCAGTACTTC. Encoded protein: CASSRGQSSYEQYF.

The rearrangement joins TRBV13 to TRBJ1-1; D may be TRBD1 (5 bases). Deletions cut 5 bases from V and 0 bases from J, with 22 bases between. CDR1 is PRHDT, CDR2 FYEKMQ, per germline (reference sequence). There are 18 residues in the CDR3. The CDR3 DNA sequence: TGTGCCAGCAGCCCCCGGGCAGGGACGACCGTAATGAACACTGAAGCTTTCTTT. It encodes CASSPRAGTTVMNTEAFF.

This rearrangement joins TRBV7-2 to TRBJ2-2; D gene uncertain. Germline V gene lookup returns CDR1 SGHTA and CDR2 FQGNSA. The germline V and J ends were trimmed by 6 bases and 2 bases, with 7 bases remaining between them. This CDR3 comprises 13 residues. The CDR3 region is CASRIDNTGELFF. In DNA form, the CDR3 reads TGTGCCAGCAGAATCGACAACACCGGGGAGCTGTTTTTT.

A single count supports this clone. The V call is TRBV6-1, the J call TRBJ1-1, with unresolved D. V lost 0 bases to trimming and J lost 0 bases, with 8 bases between them. Germline CDR1 and CDR2: MNHNS and SASEGT. This CDR3 has 15 amino acids. The CDR3 region is CASSEASSMNTEAFF. In DNA, the CDR3 is TGTGCCAGCAGTGAAGCCAGCAGCATGAACACTGAAGCTTTCTTT.

The chain is built from TRBV5-6 and TRBJ1-4; D may be TRBD1 (5 bases). Trimming removed 4 bases at V and 5 bases at J, with 21 bases between. This CDR3 region has 17 residues. Germline V CDR1 and CDR2: SGHDT, YYEEEE. This CDR3 reads CASSVASRRGLNEKLFF. The DNA of the CDR3 is TGTGCCAGCAGCGTGGCGTCCCGAAGGGGTCTGAATGAAAAACTGTTTTTT.

V and J are TRBV4-1 and TRBJ2-7; D not resolved. Between the trimmed V and J ends, which lost 3 bases and 2 bases, there was a span of 14 bases. This CDR3 is built from 15 residues. Germline values: CDR1 MGHRA, CDR2 YSYEKL. CDR3 amino acids: CASSQSILSAYEQYF. The CDR3 region has the DNA TGCGCCAGCAGCCAGTCCATTTTGTCGGCCTACGAGCAGTACTTC.

This chain links TRBV7-9 with TRBJ1-6; TRBD1 agrees at 10 bases. The junction had 8 bases not matched to a gene; V was cut back by 3 bases and J by 9 bases. Germline CDR1 reads SEHNR; CDR2 reads FQNEAQ (reference sequence). This CDR3 comprises 16 residues. The CDR3 spells CASSFLIWDRGSPLHF. DNA for the CDR3: TGTGCCAGCAGCTTTCTAATTTGGGACAGGGGTTCACCCCTCCACTTT.

The chain carries TRBV12-3 or TRBV12-4 and TRBJ2-7, with D perhaps TRBD1 or TRBD2 (6 bases each). There are 13 residues in the CDR3. V lost 3 bases to trimming and J lost 6 bases, with 12 bases between them. The CDR3 reads CASSLQGRSEQYF. The CDR3 coding sequence is TGTGCCAGCAGTTTGCAGGGGAGGAGCGAGCAGTACTTC.

V and J are TRBV5-1 and TRBJ1-6, with a weak D call TRBD1 (5 bases). CDR1 SGHRS and CDR2 YFSETQ come from the germline V gene. CDR3 length: 15 amino acids. The germline V and J ends were trimmed by 0 bases and 7 bases, with 11 bases remaining between them. CDR3 nucleotide sequence: TGCGCCAGCAGCTTGGCCGAGGCAGGGAATTCACCCCTCCACTTT. Translated: CASSLAEAGNSPLHF.

The chain is built from TRBV24-1 and TRBJ2-1; no clear D. Trimming took 9 bases from V and 2 from J, leaving 4 bases between them. The CDR3 runs 11 residues. Per the germline V gene, CDR1 is KGHDR and CDR2 is SFDVKD. CDR3 residues: CATGTYNEQFF. For the CDR3, the DNA is TGTGCCACCGGGACCTACAATGAGCAGTTCTTC.

The V gene is TRBV5-1, the J gene TRBJ2-2; 7 bases fit TRBD1. Germline-derived CDR1 and CDR2 are SGHRS and YFSETQ. The CDR3 has 14 residues. V shed 4 bases and J 7 bases; nucleotides not matched to a gene: 7. Here the CDR3 reads CASSTQGLGGELFF. For the CDR3, the DNA is TGCGCCAGCAGCACACAGGGGTTGGGCGGGGAGCTGTTTTTT.